This record looks at one T cell receptor beta chain sequence and its context. Its target is not known. This sample stems from a study of cytomegalovirus exposure and HLA in healthy donors. This CDR3 region has 18 residues. The trim removed 1 base at V and 6 bases at J, leaving 11 bases unmatched. Germline-derived CDR1 and CDR2 are SEHNR and FQNEAQ (reference sequence). Study-wide findings and caveats: An analysis that was carried out later associated 15,000 to 20,000 TCR beta sequences with HLA alleles at 0.05 false discovery rate. Equally common other TCR beta chains were less clonally expanded than HLA-associated ones, a later analysis found. Rarity marked most TCR sequences, yet some public TCRs occurred in many donors. The authors excluded some V segments, including TRBV6-2 and TRBV6-3, as indistinguishable.

The PCR contained 60 Vbeta and 13 Jbeta primers. Method: immunoSEQ multiplex PCR; TCRdb's copy keeps in-frame clones and lacks some. The sample has some 160,000 clones, 70% to 85% seen once; the top ten hold under 6.5%. The receptor was isolated from a man aged 50-60 years in good health and CMV-seropositive. V gene TRBV7-9 combines with J gene TRBJ2-1, with 11 bases lining up with TRBD1. The specimen was PBMCs. The CDR3 bases are TGTGCCAGCAGCTTAGTTTTGTTGTTGGGACAGGGGGGCAATGAGCAGTTCTTC. Residues: CASSLVLLLGQGGNEQFF.